This entry lists 3 T cell receptor beta chains sequenced from one sample in a study of T-cell memory formation after mild COVID-19. One entry per CDR3 protein, called by TCRdb with MiXCR from the 5' RACE reads. This table has 350,000 to 450,000 distinct CDR3 sequences, 14% appearing once. The specimen was PBMCs or a T cell subset sorted from them (not recorded which). The receptors were gathered from a man aged 18 to 29 who had mild COVID-19 (a few samples of this study predate the infection). Cell type and time point are not known.

The chain joins TRBV7-2 to TRBJ2-2, with a tentative D call TRBD1 (6 bases). The CDR3 has 16 amino acids. Trimming took off 3 bases at V and 6 bases at J, with 17 bases between the two ends. From germline, CDR1 is SGHTA and CDR2 FQGNSA. In DNA form, the CDR3 reads TGTGCCAGCAGCTTTGGAGGCCAGGGGAATTCCGGGGAGCTGTTTTTT. Translated: CASSFGGQGNSGELFF.

On this clonotype itself: Compared with germline, one end of the junction differs, possibly owing to a read error. The chain recombines TRBV11-2 with TRBJ2-1; D call uncertain. CDR1 SGHAT and CDR2 FQNNGV come from the germline V gene. This CDR3 spans 13 amino acids. For the CDR3, the DNA is TGTGCCAGCACCTTAGGTAGCACGAATGAGCAGTTCTTC. Amino acids: CASTLGSTNEQFF.

The V and J genes are TRBV9 and TRBJ1-4; D unclear. Germline assignment: CDR1 SGDLS and CDR2 YYNGEE. V was clipped by 0 bases and J by 7 bases, with 16 bases between them. The CDR3 spans 16 residues. Written as DNA, the CDR3 is TGTGCCAGCAGCGTAGACCCAACGTTAAAAGTTGAAAAACTGTTTTTT. It is translated as CASSVDPTLKVEKLFF.